The subject of this entry is one TCR beta chain. The antigen is unknown. These data belong to a study of cytomegalovirus exposure and HLA in healthy donors. J was trimmed by 1 base and V by 6 bases; bases with no gene match: 2. From germline, CDR1 is SQVTM and CDR2 ANQGSEA. The CDR3 sequence is 13 residues long. Vbeta (60) and Jbeta (13) primers were used in the PCR. Only in-frame clones appear in the TCRdb table, and some are missing; sequencing was by immunoSEQ multiplex PCR. This table holds about 160,000 clones, roughly 78% found once. The study, taken as a whole, reports: Later on, an analysis found that several of the most significant clusters appeared to be linked to common viral pathogens, which included parvovirus B19.

Sequenced input: PBMCs. This rearrangement joins TRBV29-1 to TRBJ1-5, with 8 bases identical to TRBD1. This TCR derives from a woman aged 40 to 49 in good health and CMV-seronegative. The CDR3 is CSVQGASNQPQHF. The CDR3 bases are TGCAGCGTCCAGGGGGCGAGCAATCAGCCCCAGCATTTT.